This T cell receptor (beta chain) was sequenced in a study of identical twins. Findings and caveats of the study: For out-of-frame alpha sequences shared by twins, low generation probability was in excess. Models came in too low on out-of-frame TCR alpha sharing in monozygotic twins.

This CDR3 is 14 amino acids long. V was clipped by 10 bases and J by 2 bases; unmatched bases: 9. CDR1 ENHRY and CDR2 SYGVKD come from the germline V gene. TCRdb reprocessed the 5' RACE reads with MiXCR, giving one entry per CDR3 protein. The table includes 400,000 to 550,000 distinct CDR3 sequences, under 25% detected once. In its sample, this clonotype was seen a few times. Its specificity is not known. These data also formed part of another study, on T cells expressing NK-cell markers.

The specimen was CD4+ T cells sorted from blood. This sequence originates from a woman under 30 in good health. The chain is built from TRBV10-3 and TRBJ2-3, with 7 bases matching TRBD2. The DNA for the CDR3 is TGTGCCACCCGACTAGCAACTATCACAGATACGCAGTATTTT. The encoded protein is CATRLATITDTQYF.